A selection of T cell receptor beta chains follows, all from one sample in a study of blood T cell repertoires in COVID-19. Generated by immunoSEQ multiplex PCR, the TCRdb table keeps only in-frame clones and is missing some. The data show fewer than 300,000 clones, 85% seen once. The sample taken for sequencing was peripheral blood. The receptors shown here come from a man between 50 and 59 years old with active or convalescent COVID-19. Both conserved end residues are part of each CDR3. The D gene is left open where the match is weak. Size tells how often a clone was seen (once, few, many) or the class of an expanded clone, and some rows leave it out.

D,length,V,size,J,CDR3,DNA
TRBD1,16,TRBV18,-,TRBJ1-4,CASSPPATGGREKLFF,TGTGCCAGCTCACCCCCTGCGACAGGGGGTCGTGAAAAACTGTTTTTT
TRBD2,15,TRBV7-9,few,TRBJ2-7,CASSHSGRRTYEQYF,TGTGCCAGCAGTCACAGCGGGAGGAGGACCTACGAGCAGTACTTC
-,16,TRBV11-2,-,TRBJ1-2,CASSLVFPRGSYGYTF,TGTGCCAGCAGCTTAGTTTTTCCCAGGGGATCGTATGGCTACACCTTC
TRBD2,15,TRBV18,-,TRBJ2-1,CASSPRTRAVNEQFF,TGTGCCAGCTCACCACGGACTAGGGCGGTCAATGAGCAGTTCTTC
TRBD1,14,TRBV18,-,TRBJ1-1,CASSLRDSSAEAFF,TGTGCCAGCTCACTCAGGGACAGTTCTGCTGAAGCTTTCTTT
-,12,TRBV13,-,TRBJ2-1,CASSFKGVEQFF,TGTGCCAGCAGCTTTAAAGGGGTGGAGCAGTTCTTC
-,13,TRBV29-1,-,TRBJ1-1,CSVTKTANTEAFF,TGCAGCGTTACAAAGACAGCGAACACTGAAGCTTTCTTT
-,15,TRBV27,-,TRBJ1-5,CASSQTGKSSQPQHF,TGTGCCAGCAGTCAAACAGGGAAGTCCTCCCAGCCCCAGCATTTT
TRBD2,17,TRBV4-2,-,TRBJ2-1,CASSQDPGLARFEEQFF,TGTGCCAGCAGCCAAGACCCGGGACTAGCACGCTTTGAGGAGCAGTTCTTC
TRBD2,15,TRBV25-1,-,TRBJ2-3,CASSGPSGRADTQYF,TGTGCCAGCAGTGGCCCTAGCGGGAGGGCAGATACGCAGTATTTT
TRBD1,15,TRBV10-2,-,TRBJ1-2,CASSEWGQGMNGYTF,TGCGCCAGCAGTGAGTGGGGACAGGGGATGAATGGCTACACCTTC
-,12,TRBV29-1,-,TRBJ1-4,CSCGEPNEKLFF,TGCAGCTGTGGTGAGCCTAATGAAAAACTGTTTTTT
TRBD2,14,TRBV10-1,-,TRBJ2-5,CASGAGGPIETQYF,TGCGCCAGCGGGGCGGGAGGGCCAATAGAGACCCAGTACTTC
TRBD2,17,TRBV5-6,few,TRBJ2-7,CASSLAGTVLGGGEQYF,TGTGCCAGCAGCTTGGCAGGGACCGTCTTGGGGGGAGGGGAGCAGTACTTC
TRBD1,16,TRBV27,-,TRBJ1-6,CASSADRVQYNSPLHF,TGTGCCAGCAGTGCGGACAGGGTTCAGTATAATTCACCCCTCCACTTT
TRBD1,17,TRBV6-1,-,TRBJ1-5,CASSEVTGAYSNQPQHF,TGTGCCAGCAGTGAAGTAACAGGGGCTTATAGCAATCAGCCCCAGCATTTT
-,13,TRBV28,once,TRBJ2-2,CASSLEASSKLFF,TGTGCCAGCAGTTTAGAGGCTAGTTCGAAGCTGTTTTTT
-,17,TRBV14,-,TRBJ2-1,CASSQDPLAYSKNEQFF,TGTGCCAGCAGCCAAGATCCCCTAGCGTACTCAAAGAATGAGCAGTTCTTC
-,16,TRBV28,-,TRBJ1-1,CASSPGGNAPNTEAFF,TGTGCCAGCAGTCCTGGGGGCAACGCACCGAACACTGAAGCTTTCTTT
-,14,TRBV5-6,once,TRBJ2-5,CASSLSGNQETQYF,TGTGCCAGCAGCTTGTCGGGAAACCAAGAGACCCAGTACTTC
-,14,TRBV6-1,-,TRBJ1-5,CASSERVSNQPQHF,TGTGCCAGCAGTGAGCGCGTGAGCAATCAGCCCCAGCATTTT
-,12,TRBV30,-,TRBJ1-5,CAWSVRGQPQHF,TGTGCCTGGAGTGTACGGGGGCAGCCCCAGCATTTT
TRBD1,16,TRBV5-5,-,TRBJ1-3,CASSPRTGERGNTIYF,TGTGCCAGCAGCCCCAGGACAGGAGAAAGGGGAAACACCATATATTTT
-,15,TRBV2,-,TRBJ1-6,CASSEDTTLNSPLHF,TGTGCCAGCAGTGAAGACACTACCCTAAATTCACCCCTCCACTTT
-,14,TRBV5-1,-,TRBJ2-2,CASSLALDTGELFF,TGCGCCAGCAGCCTAGCCTTGGACACCGGGGAGCTGTTTTTT